The T cell receptor (beta chain) described here comes from a study of low-dose radiotherapy and immunotherapy resistance in tumors. Study in general: 1 Gy per fraction was delivered to Cohort 2 every two weeks, for 13 Gy total over 26 weeks. The authors gave intravenous cyclophosphamide 200 mg/m2 every two weeks, one day before radiation and immunotherapy.

This clonotype was counted ten times or more. For amplifying TCRs, the PCR ran for 15 to 20 cycles with Phusion, which was used together with a constant-region primer and the adapter on the V primers. TCRdb fed the reads into MiXCR, producing one record per CDR3 protein. The sample holds about 46,000 distinct CDR3 sequences; approximately 10% are singletons and the top ten take about 6%. Trimming took 5 bases from V and 6 from J; bases not matched to a gene: 16. The CDR3 has 18 residues. Stated time point: before trial treatment. This receptor was taken from a female donor with ovarian cancer. The chain has TRBV6-7 and TRBJ2-3; 11 bases match TRBD1. TRBV6-7 is assigned to the ORF class and has an uncertain function. This specimen consisted of PBMCs, obtained before treatment. CDR3: CASSPPPGQGACGDTQYF. The CDR3 nucleotides read TGTGCCAGCAGTCCACCCCCCGGACAGGGGGCCTGTGGGGATACGCAGTATTTT.